This record concerns one TCR beta chain sequence. Its cognate antigen is unknown. Germline V gene sequence: CDR1 MDHEN, CDR2 SYDVKM. V shed 7 bases and J shed 0 bases, with 10 bases lying between them. This CDR3 has 14 amino acids. Treatment of patients with chemo-refractory metastatic non-small-cell lung cancer consisted of focal radiation plus CTLA-4 blockade with ipilimumab. The sample belongs to a study of radiotherapy plus CTLA-4 blockade in lung cancer. Across the whole study: Roughly a sixth of enrolled patients responded objectively, and about 30% had disease control.

The study's findings and limits: Early shifts in blood T cell clones, with interferon-beta, reportedly predicted response best. TCR clones of tumor origin grew in blood after radiotherapy plus ipilimumab.

Libraries were prepared by immunoSEQ multiplex PCR; TCRdb keeps only in-frame clonotypes and omits some of them. The data show more than 50,000 clones, with 70% to 80% seen just once and approximately 2.9% held by the top ten. The input for sequencing was peripheral blood, taken from a patient treated with radiotherapy plus ipilimumab. V is TRBV28 and J is TRBJ2-4; D is uncertain. The sequence came from a human donor with non-small cell lung cancer who had a complete response to radiotherapy plus ipilimumab. The DNA for the CDR3 is TGTGCCAGCACCCGCCGAGTAGCCAAAAACATTCAGTACTTC. This gives the protein CASTRRVAKNIQYF.